The 10 T cell receptor beta chains in this list originate from one sample, sequenced in a study of T-cell reconstitution after alpha-beta-depleted transplantation in children. Unique molecular identifiers were incorporated when the TCRbeta library was constructed. One entry per CDR3 protein results from TCRdb running MiXCR on the PCR reads. The sample includes tens of thousands of distinct CDR3 sequences, roughly an eighth of them seen just once. The sequences come from PBMCs, mostly from graft donor cells, collected 180 days after TCRalphabeta/CD19-depleted stem cell transplant. The source of these receptors is a male patient aged 2-9 years who had a stem cell transplant for acute lymphoblastic leukemia, so the T cells may come from the graft donor.

In its sample, this clonotype was seen a few times. The chain links TRBV13 to TRBJ2-1, with D perhaps TRBD2 (6 bases). CDR1 and CDR2 (germline): PRHDT, FYEKMQ (reference sequence). V lost 0 bases and J lost 7, with 10 bases in between. This CDR3 comprises 14 residues. CDR3: CASSLGRGGNEQFF. DNA of the CDR3: TGTGCCAGCAGCTTAGGGCGTGGAGGGAATGAGCAGTTCTTC.

This clonotype was seen a handful of times. The chain couples TRBV11-2 to TRBJ2-2; TRBD2 agrees at 8 bases. There are 19 residues in the CDR3. V dropped 1 base and J dropped 5; count of bases not matched to a gene: 15. In germline, CDR1 is SGHAT, CDR2 FQNNGV. CDR3 in amino acids: CASSLGGAGVLGRTGELFF. The CDR3 DNA sequence: TGTGCCAGCAGCTTAGGAGGAGCGGGGGTTTTAGGAAGAACCGGGGAGCTGTTTTTT.

This clonotype occurred many times. The V gene is TRBV28, the J gene TRBJ1-5, with 8 bases fitting TRBD1. Germline CDR1 and CDR2: MDHEN and SYDVKM. The CDR3 runs to 15 residues. The ends lost 2 bases at V and 0 bases at J; junction bases unmatched: 0. The CDR3 sequence: CASSLGQGSNQPQHF. As DNA, the CDR3 is TGTGCCAGCAGTTTAGGACAGGGTAGCAATCAGCCCCAGCATTTT.

This clonotype was seen a handful of times. The chain employs TRBV12-5 and TRBJ2-5; D possibly matches TRBD1 or TRBD2 (6 bases each). Trimming removed 5 bases from V and 5 bases from J, with 9 bases in between. The V gene's germline CDR1 is LGHNT and CDR2 FRNRAP. CDR3 length equals 12 residues. The CDR3 DNA reads TGTGCTAGTGGTCAGGGGAGGGAGACCCAGTACTTC. This encodes CASGQGRETQYF.

This clonotype was seen a handful of times. The chain links TRBV9 to TRBJ2-2, with a tentative D call TRBD2 (5 bases). Germline V gene sequence: CDR1 SGDLS, CDR2 YYNGEE. V lost 0 bases to trimming and J lost 7 bases, with 16 bases between them. The CDR3 sequence is 16 residues long. CDR3: CASSVEPKKLGGELFF. CDR3 nucleotide sequence: TGTGCCAGCAGCGTAGAGCCGAAGAAACTAGGCGGGGAGCTGTTTTTT.

This clonotype appeared a few times. The CDR3 DNA reads as TGTGCCAGCAGCCGCGGGACTAGCGGGGGGGCAGCCAAAAACATTCAGTACTTC. It translates to CASSRGTSGGAAKNIQYF. This rearrangement joins TRBV12-3 or TRBV12-4 to TRBJ2-4, with 16 positions matching TRBD2. V trimming: 6 bases; J trimming: 0 bases; junction bases outside the gene matches: 5. The CDR3 runs to 18 residues.

A few counts support this clonotype. This sequence joins TRBV4-3 and TRBJ2-2; a weak D match, TRBD1 (6 bases). In germline, CDR1 is LGHNA, CDR2 YSLEER. This CDR3 is 16 amino acids long. Trimming pared 2 bases from V and 0 bases from J, leaving 10 bases between. The CDR3 DNA follows: TGCGCCAGCAGCCAAACGGACAGCACGAACACCGGGGAGCTGTTTTTT. Protein sequence: CASSQTDSTNTGELFF.

A few counts support this clonotype. The rearrangement links TRBV6-1 to TRBJ2-7, with 11 bases fitting TRBD2. CDR3 length: 17 residues. Germline CDR1 MNHNS, CDR2 SASEGT. J lost 2 bases, V lost 5 bases, and 11 bases had no gene match. Written as DNA, the CDR3 is TGTGCCAGCAGTCCAAATCCTAGCGGGGGGTATCCCTACGAGCAGTACTTC. It is translated as CASSPNPSGGYPYEQYF.

The chain links TRBV4-3 to TRBJ2-4; D tentatively fits TRBD1 or TRBD2 (5 bases each). The CDR3 is 15 residues long. Germline CDR1 LGHNA, CDR2 YSLEER. Trimming removed 0 bases at V and 6 bases at J, with 12 bases between. CDR3 coding DNA: TGCGCCAGCAGCCAAGATTGGGGGAAGTCAAACATTCAGTACTTC. Encoded protein: CASSQDWGKSNIQYF.

This clonotype was seen ten or more times. The chain combines TRBV4-2 with TRBJ2-1, with TRBD2 as a possible D gene (6 bases). The length of the CDR3 is 13 residues. Germline values: CDR1 LGHNA, CDR2 YNFKEQ. Trimming shortened V by 1 base and J by 8 bases, and 9 bases separated the two germline ends. The CDR3 here is CASSQAPGDEQFF. CDR3 in DNA: TGTGCCAGCAGCCAAGCCCCGGGAGATGAGCAGTTCTTC.